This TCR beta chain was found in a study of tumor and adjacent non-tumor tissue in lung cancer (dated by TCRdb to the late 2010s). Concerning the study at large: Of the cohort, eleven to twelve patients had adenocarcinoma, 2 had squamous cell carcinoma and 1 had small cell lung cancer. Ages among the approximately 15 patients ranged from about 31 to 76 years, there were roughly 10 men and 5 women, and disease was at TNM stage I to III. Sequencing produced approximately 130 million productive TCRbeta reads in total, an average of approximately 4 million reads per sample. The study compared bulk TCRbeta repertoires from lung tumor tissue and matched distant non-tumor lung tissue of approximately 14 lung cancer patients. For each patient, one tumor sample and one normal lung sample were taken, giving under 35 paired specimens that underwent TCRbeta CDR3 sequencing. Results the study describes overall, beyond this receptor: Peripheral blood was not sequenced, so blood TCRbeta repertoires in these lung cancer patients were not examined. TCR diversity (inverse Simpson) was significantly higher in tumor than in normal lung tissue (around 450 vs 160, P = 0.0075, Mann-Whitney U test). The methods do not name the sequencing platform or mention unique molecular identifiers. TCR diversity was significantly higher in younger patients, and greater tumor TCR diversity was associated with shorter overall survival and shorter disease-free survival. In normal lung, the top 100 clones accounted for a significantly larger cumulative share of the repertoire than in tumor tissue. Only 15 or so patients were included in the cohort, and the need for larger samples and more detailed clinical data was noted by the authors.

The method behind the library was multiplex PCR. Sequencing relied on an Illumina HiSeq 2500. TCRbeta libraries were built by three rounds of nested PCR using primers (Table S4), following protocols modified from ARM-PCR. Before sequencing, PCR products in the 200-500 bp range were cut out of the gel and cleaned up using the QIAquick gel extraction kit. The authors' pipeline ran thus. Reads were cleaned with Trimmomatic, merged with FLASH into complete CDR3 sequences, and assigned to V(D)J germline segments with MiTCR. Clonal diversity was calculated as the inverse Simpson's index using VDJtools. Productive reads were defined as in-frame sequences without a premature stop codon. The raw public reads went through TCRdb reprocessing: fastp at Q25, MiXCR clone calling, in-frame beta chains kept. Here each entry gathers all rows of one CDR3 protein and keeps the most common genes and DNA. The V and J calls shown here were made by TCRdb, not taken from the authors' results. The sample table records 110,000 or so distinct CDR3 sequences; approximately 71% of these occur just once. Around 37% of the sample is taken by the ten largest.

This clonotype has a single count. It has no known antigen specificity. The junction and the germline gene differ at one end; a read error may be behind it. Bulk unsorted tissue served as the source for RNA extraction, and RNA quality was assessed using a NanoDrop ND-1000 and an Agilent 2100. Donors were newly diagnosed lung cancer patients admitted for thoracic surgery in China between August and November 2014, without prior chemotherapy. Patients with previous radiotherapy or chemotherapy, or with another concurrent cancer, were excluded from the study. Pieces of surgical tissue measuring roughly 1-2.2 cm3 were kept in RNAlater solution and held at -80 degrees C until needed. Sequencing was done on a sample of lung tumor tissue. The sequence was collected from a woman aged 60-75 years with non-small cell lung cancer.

The CDR3 has the sequence CAISESSLGLAPDIGELFF. The bases read TGTGCCATCAGTGAGTCGAGTCTAGGACTAGCGCCCGACATCGGGGAGCTATTTTTT. This sequence uses TRBV10-3 and TRBJ2-2; 9 central bases correspond to TRBD2. As encoded in the germline V gene, CDR1 is ENHRY while CDR2 is SYGVKD. Measured from the cysteine to the phenylalanine, the CDR3 is 19 residues long. Only the CDR3 portion is preserved as DNA: 57 bases, with reading frame beginning at the first base.